This TCR beta chain was sequenced for a study of glioma-infiltrating T cells. Using RNA template, CDR3s of TCR alpha and beta were amplified with iRepertoire arm-PCR. TCRdb processed the multiplex PCR reads anew with MiXCR; each CDR3 protein has one entry. The table includes 150,000 or so distinct CDR3 sequences, roughly two fifths detected once. There are many counts of this clonotype. The CDR3 length is 14 residues. The ends lost 5 bases at V and 7 bases at J; junction bases unmatched: 4. The V gene's germline CDR1 is MNHEY and CDR2 SMNVEV (reference sequence). This sequence was found in a human donor with low-grade glioma or glioblastoma, undergoing nonglioma brain surgery, or in good health (not recorded which). The chain uses TRBV27 and TRBJ1-4; 10 nucleotides line up with TRBD1. Sequencing was performed on glioma tissue, nonneoplastic brain tissue, or PBMCs (not recorded which). CDR3 in DNA: TGTGCCAGCAGTCGGGACAGGGGATCTGAAAAACTGTTTTTT. Amino acid sequence: CASSRDRGSEKLFF.